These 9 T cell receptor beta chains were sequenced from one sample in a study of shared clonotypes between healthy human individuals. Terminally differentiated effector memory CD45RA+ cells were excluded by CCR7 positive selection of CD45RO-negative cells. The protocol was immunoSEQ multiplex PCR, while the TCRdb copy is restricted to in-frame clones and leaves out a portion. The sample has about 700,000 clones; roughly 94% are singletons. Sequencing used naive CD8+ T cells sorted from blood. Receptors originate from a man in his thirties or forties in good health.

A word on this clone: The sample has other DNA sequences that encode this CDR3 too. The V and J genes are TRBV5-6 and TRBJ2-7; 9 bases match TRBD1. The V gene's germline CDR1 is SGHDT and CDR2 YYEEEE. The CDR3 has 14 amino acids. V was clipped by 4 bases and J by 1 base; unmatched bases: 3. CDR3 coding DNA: TGTGCCAGCAGCCCCGGGACAGGGTCCTACGAGCAGTACTTC. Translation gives CASSPGTGSYEQYF.

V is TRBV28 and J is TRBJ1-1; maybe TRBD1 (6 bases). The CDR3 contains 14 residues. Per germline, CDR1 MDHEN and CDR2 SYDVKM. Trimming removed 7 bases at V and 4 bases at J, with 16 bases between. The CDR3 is CASKVGGYGTEAFF. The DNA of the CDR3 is TGTGCCAGCAAAGTAGGGGGTTACGGCACTGAAGCTTTCTTT.

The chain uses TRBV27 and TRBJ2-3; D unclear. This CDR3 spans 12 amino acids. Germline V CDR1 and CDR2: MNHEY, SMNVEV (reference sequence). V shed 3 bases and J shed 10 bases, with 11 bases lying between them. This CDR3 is CASSFGGSPQYF. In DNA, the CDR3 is TGTGCCAGCAGTTTTGGTGGGTCCCCGCAGTATTTT.

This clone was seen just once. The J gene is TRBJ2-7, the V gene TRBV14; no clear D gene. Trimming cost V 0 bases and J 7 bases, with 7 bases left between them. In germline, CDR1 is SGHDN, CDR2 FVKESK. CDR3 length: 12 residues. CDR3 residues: CASSQEELEQYF. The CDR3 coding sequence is TGTGCCAGCAGCCAAGAGGAGCTTGAGCAGTACTTC. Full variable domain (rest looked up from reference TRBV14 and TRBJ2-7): EAGVTQFPSHSVIEKGQTVTLRCDPISGHDNLYWYRRVMGKEIKFLLHFVKESKQDESGMPNNRFLAERTGGTYSTLKVQPAELEDSGVYFCASSQEELEQYFGPGTRLTVT.

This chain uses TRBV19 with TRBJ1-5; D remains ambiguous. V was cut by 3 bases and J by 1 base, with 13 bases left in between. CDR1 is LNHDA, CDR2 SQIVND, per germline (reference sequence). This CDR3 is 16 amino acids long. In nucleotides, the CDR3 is TGTGCCAGTAGTATTAATCTGGAGAGGAGCAATCAGCCCCAGCATTTT. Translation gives CASSINLERSNQPQHF.

The CDR3 reads CSVDREKTDINYGYTF. In nucleotides, the CDR3 is TGCAGCGTTGACAGAGAAAAGACGGACATTAACTATGGCTACACCTTC. The V gene is TRBV29-1, the J gene TRBJ1-2; D may be TRBD1 (5 bases). The CDR3 is 16 residues long. V was cut by 3 bases and J by 1 base, with 18 bases left in between. The germline CDR1 and CDR2 sequences are SQVTM and ANQGSEA. Full variable domain (remainder filled in from reference TRBV29-1 and TRBJ1-2): SAVISQKPSRDICQRGTSLTIQCQVDSQVTMMFWYRQQPGQSLTLIATANQGSEATYESGFVIDKFPISRPNLTFSTLTVSNMSPEDSSIYLCSVDREKTDINYGYTFGSGTRLTVV.

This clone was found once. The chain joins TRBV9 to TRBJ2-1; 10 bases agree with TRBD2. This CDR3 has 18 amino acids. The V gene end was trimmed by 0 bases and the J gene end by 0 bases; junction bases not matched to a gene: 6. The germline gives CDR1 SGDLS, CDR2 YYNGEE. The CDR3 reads CASSVGLAGAHSYNEQFF. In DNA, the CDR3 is TGTGCCAGCAGCGTAGGGCTAGCGGGAGCCCACTCCTACAATGAGCAGTTCTTC.

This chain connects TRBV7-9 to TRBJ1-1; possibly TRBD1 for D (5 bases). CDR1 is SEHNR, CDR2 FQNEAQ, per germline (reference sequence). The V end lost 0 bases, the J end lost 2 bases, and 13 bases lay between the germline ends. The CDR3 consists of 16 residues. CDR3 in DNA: TGTGCCAGCAGCTTAGCTGGAGGGGCAAGAAACACTGAAGCTTTCTTT. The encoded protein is CASSLAGGARNTEAFF.

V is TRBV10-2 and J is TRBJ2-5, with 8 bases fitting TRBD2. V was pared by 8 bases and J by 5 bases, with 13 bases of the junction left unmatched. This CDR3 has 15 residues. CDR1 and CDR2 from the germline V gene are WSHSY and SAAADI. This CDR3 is CASGNLAGIAETQYF. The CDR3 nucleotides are TGCGCCAGCGGCAATTTAGCGGGAATAGCGGAGACCCAGTACTTC.